This T cell receptor beta chain was found in a study of beta chain features in type 1 diabetes. CD4+ naive, central memory, regulatory and stem cell-like memory subsets were isolated by sorting on CD45RO/CCR7/CD25/CD127/CD95/CD27. The germline gives CDR1 LNHDA, CDR2 SQIVND (reference sequence). Germline trimming cut 3 bases from V and 0 bases from J; bases unmatched to any gene: 11. The CDR3 has 18 residues. Broader study findings: The study found moderately but significantly shorter TCRB CDR3s in all four CD4+ subsets of Type 1 diabetes patients.

Turning to this clone: Its antigen is undetermined.

Isolated RNA was reverse transcribed in full, so expressed TCRB transcripts were sequenced. Mean read depth for naive, central memory and regulatory T cell samples was 3 million to 4.5 million reads. Libraries were prepared by immunoSEQ multiplex PCR; TCRdb keeps only in-frame clonotypes and omits some of them. The table has approximately 260,000 clones, roughly 21% seen once. The rearrangement joins TRBV19 to TRBJ2-1, with TRBD2 matching 7 bases. This sequence originates from a woman between 40 and 55 years old with type 1 diabetes. Sequenced material: naive CD4+ T cells from blood. Written as DNA, the CDR3 is TGTGCCAGTAGTATGTCAGCACTAGCGTCAAGCTCCTACAATGAGCAGTTCTTC. Amino acid sequence: CASSMSALASSSYNEQFF.